These 27 T cell receptor beta chains were all obtained from the same sample, sequenced in a study of cytomegalovirus exposure and HLA in healthy donors. The PCR employed 60 Vbeta primers together with 13 Jbeta primers. Method: immunoSEQ multiplex PCR; TCRdb's copy keeps in-frame clones and lacks some. The profile shows roughly 130,000 clones, roughly 82% of them singletons. The source material was PBMCs. Every receptor here comes from a male donor in good health and CMV-seropositive.

The chain joins TRBV5-1 to TRBJ2-1; D remains unclear. The CDR3 contains 12 residues. CDR1 and CDR2 from the germline V gene are SGHRS and YFSETQ. Between the trimmed V and J ends, which lost 4 bases and 10 bases, there was a span of 12 bases. CDR3 nucleotide sequence: TGCGCCAGCAGCCCAGGCCCGAGCGAGCAGTTCTTC. Translated, it gives CASSPGPSEQFF. Drawing the rest from reference TRBV5-1 and TRBJ2-1, the complete variable domain is KAGVTQTPRYLIKTRGQQVTLSCSPISGHRSVSWYQQTPGQGLQFLFEYFSETQRNKGNFPGRFSGRQFSNSRSEMNVSTLELGDSALYLCASSPGPSEQFFGPGTRLTVL.

The V call is TRBV21-1, the J call TRBJ1-4; TRBD1 is taken as the D call from the table, unchecked against the DNA. TRBV21-1 is marked as a pseudogene. The CDR3 consists of 14 residues. As DNA, the CDR3 is TGTGCCAGCAGCAGACAGGTTTTGGAGAGAAAACTGTTTTTT. As protein: CASSRQVLERKLFF.

This clone has only a few counts. V usage is TRBV11-2 and J usage is TRBJ2-7, with TRBD2 matching over 8 bases. The J segment lost 3 bases and the V segment lost 1 base, leaving 5 bases of the junction unmatched. Germline assignment: CDR1 SGHAT and CDR2 FQNNGV. The CDR3 is 15 residues long. CDR3 bases: TGTGCCAGCAGCTTAGTTGCTAGCGGGCTCTACGAGCAGTACTTC. Its translation: CASSLVASGLYEQYF.

The CDR3 region has the DNA TGTGCCAGCAGTTACTTCCTAGCGGGAGGGATCGGGGAGCTGTTTTTT. Residues: CASSYFLAGGIGELFF. The V call is TRBV6-5, the J call TRBJ2-2, with TRBD2 identical over 12 bases. This CDR3 contains 16 residues. Unmatched junction bases numbered 4, after V lost 1 base and J lost 7 bases. Germline V CDR1 and CDR2: MNHEY, SVGAGI.

The chain couples TRBV7-2 to TRBJ2-3, with D possibly TRBD2 on 6 matching bases. The CDR3 spans 17 residues. CDR1 and CDR2 (germline): SGHTA, FQGNSA. Trimming stripped 7 bases from V and 2 bases from J, with 22 bases between. CDR3 DNA sequence: TGTGCCAGCAAGAGACGTTCGGTAGCGGACCTCACAGATACGCAGTATTTT. Encoded protein: CASKRRSVADLTDTQYF.

This rearrangement joins TRBV19 to TRBJ1-1; 8 bases match TRBD1. From germline, CDR1 is LNHDA and CDR2 SQIVND (reference sequence). Unmatched junction bases numbered 9, after V lost 6 bases and J lost 6 bases. The CDR3 sequence is 14 residues long. The CDR3 coding sequence is TGTGCCAGTAGAATGGACAGGGAGTTTCCTGAAGCTTTCTTT. Its translation: CASRMDREFPEAFF.

A word on this clone: This CDR3 is also generated by other DNA sequences in the sample. The chain couples TRBV27 to TRBJ1-2; TRBD1 might be the D (5 bases). CDR1 and CDR2 from the germline V gene are MNHEY and SMNVEV (reference sequence). Trimming left V 2 bases short and J 1 base short, with 5 bases between. The CDR3 runs to 13 residues. CDR3 region: CASSLDSNYGYTF. DNA of the CDR3: TGTGCCAGCAGTTTAGACAGTAACTATGGCTACACCTTC.

CDR3 bases: TGCGCCAGCAGCTTGGAAGGGGTCTACGAGCAGTACTTC. Protein: CASSLEGVYEQYF. The chain has TRBV5-1 and TRBJ2-7, with D tentatively TRBD1 (5 bases). Germline CDR1 SGHRS, CDR2 YFSETQ. The CDR3 totals 13 residues. V dropped 0 bases and J dropped 3 bases, with 7 bases sitting between them. Looking up the rest from reference TRBV5-1 and TRBJ2-7 gives the full variable domain: KAGVTQTPRYLIKTRGQQVTLSCSPISGHRSVSWYQQTPGQGLQFLFEYFSETQRNKGNFPGRFSGRQFSNSRSEMNVSTLELGDSALYLCASSLEGVYEQYFGPGTRLTVT.

This clone was observed a single time. The CDR3 DNA follows: TGTGCCAGCAGCTCGACAGGGGGGGTGATGAACACTGAAGCTTTCTTT. It specifies CASSSTGGVMNTEAFF. The chain carries TRBV7-3 and TRBJ1-1; 9 bases are shared with TRBD1. Germline V lookup: CDR1 SGHTA, CDR2 FQGTGA. The CDR3 covers 16 residues. With V trimmed by 4 bases and J by 0 bases, 6 bases remained unmatched.

The chain is built from TRBV12-1 and TRBJ2-7; TRBD1, the D gene given by the table, was not confirmed from the DNA. TRBV12-1 is tagged as a pseudogene. The CDR3 covers 18 residues. The CDR3 sequence: CASSIPGTGEGFSYEQYF. In DNA, the CDR3 is TGTGCCAGCAGCATACCCGGGACAGGGGAAGGTTTCTCCTACGAGCAGTACTTC.

This sequence joins TRBV4-3 and TRBJ1-1; 8 nucleotides line up with TRBD1. Per germline, CDR1 LGHNA and CDR2 YSLEER. This CDR3 has 15 amino acids. Losses at the gene ends were 4 bases for V and 1 base for J; bases not matched to a gene: 5. The CDR3 nucleotides read TGCGCCAGCAGCCTTAACGGACAGGGGAACACTGAAGCTTTCTTT. Translated, it gives CASSLNGQGNTEAFF.

This clone was detected only once. The J gene is TRBJ2-7, the V gene TRBV5-4, with D possibly being TRBD2 (7 bases). This CDR3 spans 15 amino acids. Germline CDR1 is SGHNT and CDR2 is YYREEE (reference sequence). The germline V and J ends were trimmed by 2 bases and 7 bases, with 19 bases remaining between them. The CDR3 sequence is CASSFSFGGAGEQYF. The CDR3 region has the DNA TGTGCCAGCAGCTTCTCCTTTGGGGGGGCGGGGGAGCAGTACTTC.

This sequence joins TRBV6-5 and TRBJ2-7; TRBD1 might be the D (6 bases). V lost 6 bases and J 5 bases, leaving 11 bases between the germline ends. Germline V gives CDR1 MNHEY, CDR2 SVGAGI. This CDR3 is 12 amino acids long. The CDR3 coding sequence is TGTGCCAGCAGCTCCGGGACAAACGAGCAGTACTTC. Protein sequence: CASSSGTNEQYF.

CDR3 bases: TGTGCCAGCAGCTTATCGAGAGGGCAGGCGGATGGCTACACCTTC. This sequence encodes CASSLSRGQADGYTF. The chain uses TRBV7-3 and TRBJ1-2; D not resolved. V dropped 2 bases and J dropped 6 bases, with 16 bases sitting between them. From germline, CDR1 is SGHTA and CDR2 FQGTGA. The CDR3 runs to 15 residues.

This chain links TRBV7-2 with TRBJ1-3, with no clear D. Germline V lookup: CDR1 SGHTA, CDR2 FQGNSA. Trimming left V 5 bases short and J 6 bases short, with 11 bases between. The CDR3 totals 13 residues. The CDR3 nucleotides are TGTGCCAGCAGCCCGGCCAGGTTAAACACCATATATTTT. It specifies CASSPARLNTIYF.

The rearrangement links TRBV6-1 to TRBJ2-3; D is ambiguous. The germline CDR1 and CDR2 sequences are MNHNS and SASEGT. V lost 7 bases and J lost 2, with 7 bases in between. CDR3 length: 12 residues. The CDR3 DNA reads TGTGCCAGCAACTCGCCCACAGATACGCAGTATTTT. Its translation is CASNSPTDTQYF.

This chain joins TRBV19 and TRBJ2-7, with D unresolved. Germline CDR1 is LNHDA and CDR2 is SQIVND (reference sequence). The CDR3 covers 14 residues. Trimming cost V 5 bases and J 0 bases, with 11 bases left between them. The CDR3 region has the DNA TGTGCCAGTAGTTTGGTGAGCGACTCCTACGAGCAGTACTTC. Protein: CASSLVSDSYEQYF.

The chain has TRBV7-9 and TRBJ2-7; TRBD1 is a possible D gene (6 bases). The CDR3 runs 13 residues. The germline V gene has CDR1 SEHNR and CDR2 FQNEAQ (reference sequence). The V gene lost 7 bases and the J gene lost 1 base, with 11 bases spanning the gap. In DNA form, the CDR3 reads TGTGCCAGCACCCTCGGGACATCCTACGAGCAGTACTTC. Translated: CASTLGTSYEQYF.

The chain is built from TRBV7-2 and TRBJ2-7; 11 bases fit TRBD1. CDR1 and CDR2 from the germline V gene are SGHTA and FQGNSA. The ends lost 5 bases at V and 4 bases at J; junction bases unmatched: 10. The CDR3 contains 16 residues. The CDR3 reads CASSDRTGGAWYEQYF. In nucleotides, the CDR3 is TGTGCCAGCAGCGACCGGACAGGGGGCGCGTGGTACGAGCAGTACTTC.

The V call is TRBV19, the J call TRBJ2-2; D uncertain. V was clipped by 5 bases and J by 4 bases, with 5 bases between them. The CDR3 totals 12 residues. Germline CDR1 and CDR2: LNHDA and SQIVND (reference sequence). CDR3 residues: CASSSGTGELFF. CDR3 nucleotides: TGTGCCAGTAGTTCAGGCACCGGGGAGCTGTTTTTT.

This clone was recorded a few times. V and J are TRBV19 and TRBJ1-3; D perhaps matches TRBD1 (5 bases). Per the germline V gene, CDR1 is LNHDA and CDR2 is SQIVND (reference sequence). The CDR3 has 17 residues. V dropped 4 bases and J dropped 2 bases, with 18 bases sitting between them. CDR3 coding DNA: TGTGCCAGTAGTAGCAATCCCACCGGGACTCCTGGAAACACCATATATTTT. It yields the protein CASSSNPTGTPGNTIYF.

V usage is TRBV28 and J usage is TRBJ2-1; a possible D gene is TRBD1 (5 bases). CDR1 is MDHEN, CDR2 SYDVKM, per germline. The CDR3 is made up of 12 amino acids. With 6 bases removed from V and 6 bases from J, the gap between germline ends came to 9 bases. The CDR3, as DNA: TGTGCCAGCAGCTGGGGCGTCAATGAGCAGTTCTTC. It specifies CASSWGVNEQFF.

With respect to this clone: Additional DNA sequences in this sample encode the identical CDR3. The chain joins TRBV5-6 to TRBJ2-7; D gene unclear. The V gene's germline CDR1 is SGHDT and CDR2 YYEEEE. The length of the CDR3 is 12 residues. With 0 bases removed from V and 7 bases from J, the gap between germline ends came to 8 bases. CDR3 sequence: CASSLVRSEQYF. CDR3 DNA: TGTGCCAGCAGCTTGGTCAGAAGTGAGCAGTACTTC.

With regard to this clone: This specimen includes other DNA sequences encoding the same CDR3. The rearrangement joins TRBV30 to TRBJ2-2; maybe TRBD2 (6 bases). V lost 0 bases and J lost 5, with 7 bases in between. In germline, CDR1 is GTSNPN, CDR2 SVGIG (reference sequence). The CDR3 spans 13 residues. CDR3 protein: CAWSVGGTGELFF. CDR3 DNA: TGTGCCTGGAGTGTCGGAGGGACCGGGGAGCTGTTTTTT.

The chain uses TRBV5-6 and TRBJ2-7, with 7 bases aligning to TRBD2. V was pared by 3 bases and J by 3 bases, with 6 bases of the junction left unmatched. Germline CDR1 SGHDT, CDR2 YYEEEE. CDR3 size: 14 residues. CDR3 in amino acids: CASSSGTNLYEQYF. The CDR3 region has the DNA TGTGCCAGCAGCTCCGGGACTAACCTCTACGAGCAGTACTTC.

The gene calls are TRBV28 and TRBJ2-2; D is possibly TRBD2 (6 bases). The germline V and J ends were trimmed by 2 bases and 3 bases, with 10 bases remaining between them. Germline V gene lookup returns CDR1 MDHEN and CDR2 SYDVKM. The CDR3 is 15 amino acids. For the CDR3, the DNA is TGTGCCAGCAGTTTAATCCTAGCGCACACCGGGGAGCTGTTTTTT. Amino acids: CASSLILAHTGELFF.

V and J are TRBV9 and TRBJ2-6; no clear D. In germline, CDR1 is SGDLS, CDR2 YYNGEE. V lost 2 bases to trimming and J lost 0 bases, with 6 bases between them. The CDR3 consists of 15 residues. The CDR3 is CASSVSRSGANVLTF. The CDR3 nucleotides are TGTGCCAGCAGCGTCTCCCGCTCTGGGGCCAACGTCCTGACTTTC.